This T cell receptor beta chain was profiled in a study of cytotoxic CD8 clonotypes in ibrutinib-treated CLL. On the study more broadly: Per sample, productive templates averaged roughly 230,000 and productive rearrangements averaged approximately 90,000. General study findings and limits: The study found clonality rose at ibrutinib response, then fell toward baseline at progression. Rare overall, public clonotypes shrank or held steady under therapy.

Sequencing used immunoSEQ multiplex PCR; TCRdb keeps in-frame clones, though not all of them. This table holds over 70,000 clones, roughly 86% found once. The ends were cut back, 7 bases at V and 0 bases at J, with 19 bases in the middle. Looked up from germline, CDR1 is MNHEY and CDR2 is SMNVEV (reference sequence). This CDR3 region has 17 residues. This clone showed up just a few times. Its specificity is not known. This sequence joins TRBV27 and TRBJ2-1; D might be TRBD1 (6 bases). The material sequenced was PBMCs, taken before ibrutinib treatment. The TCR originated in a human donor with chronic lymphocytic leukemia. DNA for the CDR3: TGTGCCAGCACTTTCCTCAGGGGAGCGAACTCCTACAATGAGCAGTTCTTC. This codes for CASTFLRGANSYNEQFF.